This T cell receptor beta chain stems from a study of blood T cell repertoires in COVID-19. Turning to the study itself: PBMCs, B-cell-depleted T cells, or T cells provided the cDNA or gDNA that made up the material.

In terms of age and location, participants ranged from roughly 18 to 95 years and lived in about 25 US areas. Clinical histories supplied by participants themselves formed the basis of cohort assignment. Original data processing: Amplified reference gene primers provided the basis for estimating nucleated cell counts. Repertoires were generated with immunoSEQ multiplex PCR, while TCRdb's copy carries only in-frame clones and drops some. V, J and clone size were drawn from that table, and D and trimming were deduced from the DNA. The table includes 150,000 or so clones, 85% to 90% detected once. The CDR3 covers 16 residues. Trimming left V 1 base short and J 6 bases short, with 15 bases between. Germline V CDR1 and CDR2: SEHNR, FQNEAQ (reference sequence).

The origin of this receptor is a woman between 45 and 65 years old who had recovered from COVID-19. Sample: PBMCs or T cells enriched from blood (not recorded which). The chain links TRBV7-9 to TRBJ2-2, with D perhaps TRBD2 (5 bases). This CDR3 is CASSLVLGGGPGELFF. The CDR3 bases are TGTGCCAGCAGCTTAGTGCTAGGAGGCGGCCCCGGGGAGCTGTTTTTT. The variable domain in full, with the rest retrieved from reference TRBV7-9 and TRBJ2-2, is DTGVSQNPRHKITKRGQNVTFRCDPISEHNRLYWYRQTLGQGPEFLTYFQNEAQLEKSRLLSDRFSAERPKGSFSTLEIQRTEQGDSAMYLCASSLVLGGGPGELFFGEGSRLTVL.